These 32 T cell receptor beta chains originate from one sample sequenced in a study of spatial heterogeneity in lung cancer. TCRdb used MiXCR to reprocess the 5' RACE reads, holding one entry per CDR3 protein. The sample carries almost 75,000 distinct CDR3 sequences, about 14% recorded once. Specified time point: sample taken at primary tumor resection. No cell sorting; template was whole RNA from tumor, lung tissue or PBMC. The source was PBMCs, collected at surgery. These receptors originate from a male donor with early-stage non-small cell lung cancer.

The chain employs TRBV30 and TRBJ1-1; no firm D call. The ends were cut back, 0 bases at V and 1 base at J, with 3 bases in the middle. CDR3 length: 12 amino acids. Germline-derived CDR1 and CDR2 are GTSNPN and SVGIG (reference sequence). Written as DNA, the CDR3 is TGTGCCTGGAGTGTCTCGAACACTGAAGCTTTCTTT. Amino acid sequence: CAWSVSNTEAFF.

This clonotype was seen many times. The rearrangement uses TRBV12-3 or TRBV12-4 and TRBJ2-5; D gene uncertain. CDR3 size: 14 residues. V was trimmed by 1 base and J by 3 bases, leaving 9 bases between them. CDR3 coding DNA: TGTGCCAGCAGTTTAGGGTCCACCGAAGAGACCCAGTACTTC. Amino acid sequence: CASSLGSTEETQYF.

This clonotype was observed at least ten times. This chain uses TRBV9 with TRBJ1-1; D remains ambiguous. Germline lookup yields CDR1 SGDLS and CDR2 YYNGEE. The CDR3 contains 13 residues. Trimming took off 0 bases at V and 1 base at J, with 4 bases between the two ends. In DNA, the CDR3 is TGTGCCAGCAGCGTAGGACCGAACACTGAAGCTTTCTTT. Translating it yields CASSVGPNTEAFF.

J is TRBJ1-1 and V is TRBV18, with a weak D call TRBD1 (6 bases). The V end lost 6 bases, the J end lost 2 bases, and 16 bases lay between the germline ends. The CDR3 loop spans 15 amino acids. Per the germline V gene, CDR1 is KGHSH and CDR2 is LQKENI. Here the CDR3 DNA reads TGTGCCAGCTCGCGAGGGGGGGTGGCAAACACTGAAGCTTTCTTT. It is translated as CASSRGGVANTEAFF.

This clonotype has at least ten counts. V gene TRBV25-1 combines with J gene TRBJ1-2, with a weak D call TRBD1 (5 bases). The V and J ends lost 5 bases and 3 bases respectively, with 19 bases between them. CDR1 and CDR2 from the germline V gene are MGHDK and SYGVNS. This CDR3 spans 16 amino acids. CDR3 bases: TGTGCCAGCAGTTTACCAGGACGGACAAGAGACTATGGCTACACCTTC. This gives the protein CASSLPGRTRDYGYTF.

The CDR3 protein is CATSSGGISTDTQYF. CDR3 in DNA: TGTGCCACCAGCAGCGGGGGCATAAGCACAGATACGCAGTATTTT. The chain combines TRBV15 with TRBJ2-3; possibly TRBD1 or TRBD2 for D (6 bases each). Trimming left V 3 bases short and J 0 bases short, with 10 bases between. CDR1 and CDR2 (germline): LNHNV, YYDKDF (reference sequence). The CDR3 totals 15 residues.

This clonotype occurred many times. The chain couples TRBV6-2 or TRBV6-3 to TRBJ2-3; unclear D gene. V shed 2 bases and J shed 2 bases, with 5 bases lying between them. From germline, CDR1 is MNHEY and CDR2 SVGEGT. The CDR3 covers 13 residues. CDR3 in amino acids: CASSYVNTDTQYF. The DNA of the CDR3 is TGTGCCAGCAGTTACGTGAACACAGATACGCAGTATTTT.

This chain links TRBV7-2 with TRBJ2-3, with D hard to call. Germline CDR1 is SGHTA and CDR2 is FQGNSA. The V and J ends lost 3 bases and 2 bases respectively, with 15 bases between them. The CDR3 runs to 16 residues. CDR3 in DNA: TGTGCCAGCAGCTTGACACCGACAACGCACACAGATACGCAGTATTTT. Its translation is CASSLTPTTHTDTQYF.

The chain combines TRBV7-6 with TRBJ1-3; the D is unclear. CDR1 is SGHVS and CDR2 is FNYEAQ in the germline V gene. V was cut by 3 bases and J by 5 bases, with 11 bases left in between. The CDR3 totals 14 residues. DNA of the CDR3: TGTGCCAGCAGCTTCGGAGAAGCTCGAAACACCATATATTTT. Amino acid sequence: CASSFGEARNTIYF.

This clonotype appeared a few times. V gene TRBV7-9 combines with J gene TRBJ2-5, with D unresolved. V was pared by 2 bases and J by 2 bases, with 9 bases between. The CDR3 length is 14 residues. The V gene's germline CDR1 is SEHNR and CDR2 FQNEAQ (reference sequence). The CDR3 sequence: CASSLFQAQETQYF. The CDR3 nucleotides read TGTGCCAGCAGCTTATTCCAGGCACAAGAGACCCAGTACTTC.

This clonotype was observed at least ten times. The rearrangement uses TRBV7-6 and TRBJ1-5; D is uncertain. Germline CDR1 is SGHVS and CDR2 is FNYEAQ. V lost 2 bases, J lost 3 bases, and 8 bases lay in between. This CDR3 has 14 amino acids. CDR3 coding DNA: TGTGCCAGCAGCTTAAGTTCGGACAATCAGCCCCAGCATTTT. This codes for CASSLSSDNQPQHF.

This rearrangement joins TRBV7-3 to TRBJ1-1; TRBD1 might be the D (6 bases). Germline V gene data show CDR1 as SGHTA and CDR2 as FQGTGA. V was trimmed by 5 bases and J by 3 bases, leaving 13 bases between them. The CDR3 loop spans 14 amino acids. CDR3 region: CASSQNTGYTEAFF. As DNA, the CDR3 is TGTGCCAGCAGCCAAAATACAGGGTACACTGAAGCTTTCTTT.

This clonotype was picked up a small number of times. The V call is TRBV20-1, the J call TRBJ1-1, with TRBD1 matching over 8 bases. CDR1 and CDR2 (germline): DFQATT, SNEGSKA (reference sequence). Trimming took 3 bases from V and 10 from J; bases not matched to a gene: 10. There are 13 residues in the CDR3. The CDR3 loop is CSASAGTGRAAFF. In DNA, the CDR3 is TGCAGTGCTAGTGCTGGGACAGGCCGTGCAGCTTTCTTT.

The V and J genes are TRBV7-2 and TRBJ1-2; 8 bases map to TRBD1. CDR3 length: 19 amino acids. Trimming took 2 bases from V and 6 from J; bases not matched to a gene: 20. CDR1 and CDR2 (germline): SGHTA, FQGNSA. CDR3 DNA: TGTGCCAGCAGCTTAAGGGCGCGACCCCGATACGGACAGGGAGATGGCTACACCTTC. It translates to CASSLRARPRYGQGDGYTF.

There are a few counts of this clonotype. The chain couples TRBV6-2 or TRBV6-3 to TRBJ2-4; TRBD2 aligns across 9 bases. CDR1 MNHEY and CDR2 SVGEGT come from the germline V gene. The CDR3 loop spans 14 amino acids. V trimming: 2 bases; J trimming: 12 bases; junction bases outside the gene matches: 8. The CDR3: CASSYVAGGPSQYF. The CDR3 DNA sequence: TGTGCCAGCAGTTACGTCGCGGGAGGGCCTTCTCAGTACTTC.

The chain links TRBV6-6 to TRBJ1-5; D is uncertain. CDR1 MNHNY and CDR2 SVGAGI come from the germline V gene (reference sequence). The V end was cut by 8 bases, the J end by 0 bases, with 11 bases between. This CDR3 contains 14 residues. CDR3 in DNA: TGTGCCAGCGTGACGGGCCATAGCAATCAGCCCCAGCATTTT. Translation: CASVTGHSNQPQHF.

The CDR3 region has the DNA TGTGCCACCAGTGTTAAAGAGACCCAGTACTTC. It specifies CATSVKETQYF. The chain uses TRBV24-1 and TRBJ2-5, with D unresolved. Germline V gives CDR1 KGHDR, CDR2 SFDVKD. The CDR3 is made up of 11 amino acids. The V gene lost 5 bases and the J gene lost 3 bases, with 3 bases spanning the gap.

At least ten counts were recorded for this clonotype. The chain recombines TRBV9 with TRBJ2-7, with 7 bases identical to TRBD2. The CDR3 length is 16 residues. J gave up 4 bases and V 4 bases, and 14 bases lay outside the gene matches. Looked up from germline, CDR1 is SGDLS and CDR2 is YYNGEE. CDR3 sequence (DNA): TGTGCCAGCAGCCGCACCGGGTGGGAGGGCCTATACGAGCAGTACTTC. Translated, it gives CASSRTGWEGLYEQYF. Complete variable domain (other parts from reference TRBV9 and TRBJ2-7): DSGVTQTPKHLITATGQRVTLRCSPRSGDLSVYWYQQSLDQGLQFLIQYYNGEERAKGNILERFSAQQFPDLHSELNLSSLELGDSALYFCASSRTGWEGLYEQYFGPGTRLTVT.

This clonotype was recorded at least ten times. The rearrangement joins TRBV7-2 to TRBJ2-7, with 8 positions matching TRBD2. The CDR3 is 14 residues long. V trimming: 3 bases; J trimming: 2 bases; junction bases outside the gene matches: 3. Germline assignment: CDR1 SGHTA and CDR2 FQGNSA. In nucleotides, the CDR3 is TGTGCCAGCAGCTTGTCGGGAGGGCCCTACGAGCAGTACTTC. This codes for CASSLSGGPYEQYF. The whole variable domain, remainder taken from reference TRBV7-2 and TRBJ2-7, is GAGVSQSPSNKVTEKGKDVELRCDPISGHTALYWYRQSLGQGLEFLIYFQGNSAPDKSGLPSDRFSAERTGGSVSTLTIQRTQQEDSAVYLCASSLSGGPYEQYFGPGTRLTVT.

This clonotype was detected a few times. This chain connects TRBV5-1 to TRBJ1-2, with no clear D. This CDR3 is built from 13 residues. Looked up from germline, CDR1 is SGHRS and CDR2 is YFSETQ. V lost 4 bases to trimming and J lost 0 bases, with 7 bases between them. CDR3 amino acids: CASSVEANYGYTF. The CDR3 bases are TGCGCCAGCAGCGTGGAGGCTAACTATGGCTACACCTTC.

CDR3 DNA sequence: TGTGCCAGCAGCTTGGCCCGCACCACTGAAGCTTTCTTT. It yields the protein CASSLARTTEAFF. The chain couples TRBV5-5 to TRBJ1-1, with D unclear. V was cut by 0 bases and J by 4 bases, with 7 bases left in between. Germline CDR1 reads SGHKS; CDR2 reads YYEKEE (reference sequence). This CDR3 has 13 residues.

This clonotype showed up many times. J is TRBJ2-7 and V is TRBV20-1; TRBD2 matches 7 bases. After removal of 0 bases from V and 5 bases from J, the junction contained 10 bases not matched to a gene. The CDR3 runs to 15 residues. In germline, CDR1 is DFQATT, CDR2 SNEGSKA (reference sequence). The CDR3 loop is CSARDPQRGSNEQYF. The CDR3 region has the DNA TGCAGTGCTAGAGATCCTCAGCGGGGTTCTAACGAGCAGTACTTC.

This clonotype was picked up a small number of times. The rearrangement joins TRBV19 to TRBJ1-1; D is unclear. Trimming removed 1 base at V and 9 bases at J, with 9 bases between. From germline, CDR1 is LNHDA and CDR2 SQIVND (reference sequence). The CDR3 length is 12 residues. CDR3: CASSIVRAQAFF. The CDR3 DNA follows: TGTGCCAGTAGTATAGTGCGCGCACAAGCTTTCTTT.

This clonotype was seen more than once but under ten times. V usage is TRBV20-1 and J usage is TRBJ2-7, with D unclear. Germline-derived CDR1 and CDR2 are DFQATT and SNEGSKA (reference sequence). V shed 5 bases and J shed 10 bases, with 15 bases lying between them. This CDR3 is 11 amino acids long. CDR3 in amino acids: CSALSGGNQYF. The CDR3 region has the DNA TGCAGTGCTCTTTCAGGCGGAAACCAGTACTTC.

The CDR3 here is CASTRGVMNTEAFF. CDR3 nucleotides: TGTGCCAGCACCCGAGGAGTTATGAACACTGAAGCTTTCTTT. This rearrangement joins TRBV5-6 to TRBJ1-1; D remains ambiguous. This CDR3 has 14 amino acids. The ends were cut back, 6 bases at V and 0 bases at J, with 12 bases in the middle. CDR1 SGHDT and CDR2 YYEEEE come from the germline V gene.

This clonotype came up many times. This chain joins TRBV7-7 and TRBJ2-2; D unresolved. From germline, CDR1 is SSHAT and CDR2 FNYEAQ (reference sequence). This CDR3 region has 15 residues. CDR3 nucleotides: TGTGCTACCACCTCCGGGCTAGCGAACACCGGGGAGCTGTTTTTT. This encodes CATTSGLANTGELFF.

Here the CDR3 DNA reads TGTGCCAGCAGCCCCGGGACACAACCCCAGCATTTT. Encoded protein: CASSPGTQPQHF. V and J are TRBV7-9 and TRBJ1-5; D is possibly TRBD1 (6 bases). Per germline, CDR1 SEHNR and CDR2 FQNEAQ (reference sequence). CDR3 size: 12 residues. V lost 5 bases, J lost 10 bases, and 12 bases lay in between. Supplemented by reference TRBV7-9 and TRBJ1-5, the full variable domain reads DTGVSQNPRHKITKRGQNVTFRCDPISEHNRLYWYRQTLGQGPEFLTYFQNEAQLEKSRLLSDRFSAERPKGSFSTLEIQRTEQGDSAMYLCASSPGTQPQHFGDGTRLSIL.

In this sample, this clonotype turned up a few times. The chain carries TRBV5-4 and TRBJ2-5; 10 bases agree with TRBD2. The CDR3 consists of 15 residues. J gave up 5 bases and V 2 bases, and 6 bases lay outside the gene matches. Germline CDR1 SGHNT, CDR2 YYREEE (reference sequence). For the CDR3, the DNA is TGTGCCAGCAGCTTCGCTAGCGGGAGTATGGAGACCCAGTACTTC. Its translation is CASSFASGSMETQYF.

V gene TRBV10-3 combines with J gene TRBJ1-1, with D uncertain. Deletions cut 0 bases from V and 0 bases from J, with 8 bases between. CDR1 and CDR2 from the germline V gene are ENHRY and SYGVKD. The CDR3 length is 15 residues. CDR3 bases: TGTGCCATCAGTGAGTCTGAATTGTTGAACACTGAAGCTTTCTTT. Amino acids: CAISESELLNTEAFF.

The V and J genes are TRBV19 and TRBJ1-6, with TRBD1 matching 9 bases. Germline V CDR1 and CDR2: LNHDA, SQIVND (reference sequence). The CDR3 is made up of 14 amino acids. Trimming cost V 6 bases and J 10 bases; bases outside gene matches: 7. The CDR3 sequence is CASSPGQGISPLHF. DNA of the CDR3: TGTGCCAGTAGCCCCGGACAGGGGATATCACCCCTCCACTTT.

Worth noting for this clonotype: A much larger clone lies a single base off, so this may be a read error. The CDR3 here is CGARAENTGELFF. The CDR3 nucleotides read TGCGGTGCTAGAGCGGAGAACACCGGGGAGCTGTTTTTT. The V and J genes are TRBV20-1 and TRBJ2-2, with D possibly TRBD2 on 5 matching bases. The CDR3 extends over 13 amino acids. Germline CDR1 is DFQATT and CDR2 is SNEGSKA (reference sequence).

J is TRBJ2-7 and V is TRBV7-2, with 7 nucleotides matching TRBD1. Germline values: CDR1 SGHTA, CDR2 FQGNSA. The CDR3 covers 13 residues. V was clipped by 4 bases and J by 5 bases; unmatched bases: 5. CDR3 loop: CASSSGQLNEQYF. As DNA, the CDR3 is TGTGCCAGCAGCTCGGGACAGCTCAACGAGCAGTACTTC.